The 13 T cell receptor beta chains below come from one sample, sequenced in a study of blood T cell repertoires in COVID-19. Repertoires were generated with immunoSEQ multiplex PCR, while TCRdb's copy carries only in-frame clones and drops some. In the table there are 110,000 or so clones, around 88% of which are singletons. Sequencing input: peripheral blood. The receptors were gathered from a human donor with acute or convalescent COVID-19. The donor label of this sample is uncertain.

This clone has only one observation. Other DNA sequences in the same sample also yield this CDR3. The chain joins TRBV5-1 to TRBJ1-1, with D perhaps matching TRBD1 (6 bases). This CDR3 is 13 amino acids long. Germline V CDR1 and CDR2: SGHRS, YFSETQ. The ends were cut back, 5 bases at V and 1 base at J, with 9 bases in the middle. For the CDR3, the DNA is TGCGCCAGCAGTTGGGGGCAGAACACTGAAGCTTTCTTT. Protein sequence: CASSWGQNTEAFF.

This chain connects TRBV6-5 to TRBJ1-1; D possibly corresponds to TRBD1 (6 bases). Trimming removed 7 bases at V and 2 bases at J, with 14 bases between. Per the germline V gene, CDR1 is MNHEY and CDR2 is SVGAGI. The CDR3 has 14 residues. CDR3 residues: CASKQGPRNTEAFF. DNA for the CDR3: TGTGCCAGCAAACAGGGACCCAGAAACACTGAAGCTTTCTTT.

The V call is TRBV27, the J call TRBJ1-1; TRBD1 matches at 9 bases. From germline, CDR1 is MNHEY and CDR2 SMNVEV (reference sequence). The CDR3 runs 16 residues. V was clipped by 3 bases and J by 0 bases; unmatched bases: 5. The CDR3 DNA follows: TGTGCCAGCAGTTTCACCGGGACAGGGCTGAACACTGAAGCTTTCTTT. Amino acid sequence: CASSFTGTGLNTEAFF.

The V and J genes are TRBV5-1 and TRBJ1-1; TRBD1 agrees at 7 bases. The CDR3 runs to 12 residues. CDR1 and CDR2 from the germline V gene are SGHRS and YFSETQ. V lost 4 bases and J lost 8; bases outside the gene matches: 5. The CDR3 loop reads CASSPGQHEAFF. CDR3 nucleotides: TGCGCCAGCAGCCCGGGACAGCACGAAGCTTTCTTT.

Of note for this clone: Additional DNA sequences in this sample encode the identical CDR3. The rearrangement links TRBV2 to TRBJ1-1; D perhaps matches TRBD1 (5 bases). Per the germline V gene, CDR1 is SNHLY and CDR2 is FYNNEI. The CDR3 is 14 amino acids. V was trimmed by 7 bases and J by 10 bases, leaving 22 bases between them. CDR3 residues: CASKGQVSSSGAFF. The CDR3 DNA reads TGTGCCAGCAAAGGACAAGTTTCGTCGTCGGGAGCTTTCTTT.

There are a few counts of this clone. The V and J genes are TRBV5-1 and TRBJ1-2; no reliable D call. The germline V gene has CDR1 SGHRS and CDR2 YFSETQ. Trimming pared 8 bases from V and 3 bases from J, leaving 14 bases between. This CDR3 has 13 residues. In nucleotides, the CDR3 is TGCGCCAGTAATTTAGGCGGGGACTATGGCTACACCTTC. Its protein is CASNLGGDYGYTF.

The CDR3 loop is CASSQGISQGESVYEQYF. The CDR3 DNA is TGCGCCAGCAGCCAAGGAATATCACAGGGGGAAAGTGTCTACGAGCAGTACTTC. This chain uses TRBV4-1 with TRBJ2-7; TRBD1 matches 8 bases. Per germline, CDR1 MGHRA and CDR2 YSYEKL. There are 18 residues in the CDR3. V gave up 1 base and J gave up 3 bases; unmatched junction bases: 14.

This clone was seen only once. The chain carries TRBV9 and TRBJ2-1; 7 positions agree with TRBD2. The CDR3 is made up of 14 amino acids. J gave up 2 bases and V 3 bases, and 2 bases lay outside the gene matches. Germline assignment: CDR1 SGDLS and CDR2 YYNGEE. The CDR3 DNA sequence: TGTGCCAGCAGCGCCGGGACTACCTACAATGAGCAGTTCTTC. Its protein product is CASSAGTTYNEQFF.

The CDR3 nucleotides read TGTGCCATCAGTGAGGGACAGGGCCAAGATGAAGCTTTCTTT. Protein sequence: CAISEGQGQDEAFF. J is TRBJ1-1 and V is TRBV10-3, with 8 nucleotides matching TRBD1. The germline V gene has CDR1 ENHRY and CDR2 SYGVKD. V was pared by 2 bases and J by 7 bases, with 6 bases of the junction left unmatched. The CDR3 has 14 residues.

This clone appeared once. The rearrangement links TRBV10-2 to TRBJ1-1; D may be TRBD1 (5 bases). Germline CDR1 and CDR2: WSHSY and SAAADI. The V end lost 10 bases, the J end lost 5 bases, and 20 bases lay between the germline ends. CDR3 length: 14 residues. CDR3 coding DNA: TGCGCCACCAGGTCCGTCAGGGCTGGTACTGAAGCTTTCTTT. This encodes CATRSVRAGTEAFF.

This sequence joins TRBV4-3 and TRBJ2-5, with 9 positions matching TRBD1. Germline lookup yields CDR1 LGHNA and CDR2 YSLEER. Germline trimming cut 2 bases from V and 5 bases from J; bases unmatched to any gene: 6. The length of the CDR3 is 15 residues. This CDR3 is CASSQTGTGKETQYF. The CDR3, as DNA: TGCGCCAGCAGCCAAACCGGGACAGGGAAGGAGACCCAGTACTTC.

In its sample, this clone was seen once. The V gene is TRBV18, the J gene TRBJ2-1, with 8 bases matching TRBD2. Germline CDR1 and CDR2: KGHSH and LQKENI. V lost 1 base to trimming and J lost 9 bases; unmatched junction nucleotides: 5. CDR3 length: 14 amino acids. The CDR3, as DNA: TGTGCCAGCTCACCACTAGCGGGATTTCGTGAGCAGTTCTTC. This sequence encodes CASSPLAGFREQFF.

The chain couples TRBV6-2 or TRBV6-3 to TRBJ1-2; TRBD1 agrees at 8 bases. With V trimmed by 4 bases and J by 4 bases, 8 bases remained unmatched. This CDR3 region has 15 residues. Germline V CDR1 and CDR2: MNHEY, SVGEGT. The CDR3 DNA is TGTGCCAGCAGTTCCCCGACAGGGGTCATCTATGGCTACACCTTC. This codes for CASSSPTGVIYGYTF.